A single sample is the source of the 14 T cell receptor beta chains below, sequenced in a study of T cell responses to AZD1222 COVID-19 vaccine. Only in-frame clones appear in the TCRdb table, and some are missing; sequencing was by immunoSEQ multiplex PCR. The sample carries some 150,000 clones, approximately 78% recorded once. Sample: peripheral blood, taken on day 0 of MenACWY control vaccination. The source of these receptors is an adult in good health.

Here the CDR3 reads CASSVILAAVYGYTF. CDR3 nucleotide sequence: TGTGCCAGCAGTGTCATCCTCGCGGCAGTCTATGGCTACACCTTC. The rearrangement uses TRBV2 and TRBJ1-2; no definite D call. V lost 4 bases and J 4 bases, leaving 16 bases between the germline ends. The CDR3 is 15 amino acids. From germline, CDR1 is SNHLY and CDR2 FYNNEI.

V and J are TRBV28 and TRBJ2-6; no reliable D call. Germline V gene lookup returns CDR1 MDHEN and CDR2 SYDVKM. V was trimmed by 6 bases and J by 0 bases, leaving 9 bases between them. CDR3 length: 15 residues. CDR3 protein: CASSPLDSGANVLTF. CDR3 in DNA: TGTGCCAGCAGCCCCTTGGACTCTGGGGCCAACGTCCTGACTTTC.

This clone came up a few times. This sequence joins TRBV18 and TRBJ1-1, with D tentatively TRBD1 (5 bases). The length of the CDR3 is 14 residues. Trimming pared 1 base from V and 1 base from J, leaving 7 bases between. Per the germline V gene, CDR1 is KGHSH and CDR2 is LQKENI. The CDR3: CASSPRGKNTEAFF. The CDR3 DNA follows: TGTGCCAGCTCACCACGGGGCAAGAACACTGAAGCTTTCTTT.

The CDR3 loop is CASSLNSRVGSYNEQFF. The CDR3 nucleotides are TGTGCCAGCAGCTTGAACAGTCGGGTCGGTTCCTACAATGAGCAGTTCTTC. The chain carries TRBV5-4 and TRBJ2-1; D unresolved. Germline lookup yields CDR1 SGHNT and CDR2 YYREEE (reference sequence). CDR3 length: 17 residues. The V and J ends lost 1 base and 1 base respectively, with 15 bases between them.

In its sample, this clone was seen once. The V gene is TRBV5-8, the J gene TRBJ2-5, with D tentatively TRBD1 or TRBD2 (5 bases each). CDR1 SGHTS and CDR2 YDEGEE come from the germline V gene. Trimming stripped 0 bases from V and 5 bases from J, with 14 bases between. This CDR3 contains 15 residues. CDR3 in amino acids: CASSLGGRRGETQYF. In nucleotides, the CDR3 is TGTGCCAGCAGCTTGGGGGGACGGCGTGGCGAGACCCAGTACTTC.

The chain carries TRBV5-1 and TRBJ1-6; TRBD1 might be the D (5 bases). The germline V and J ends were trimmed by 4 bases and 6 bases, with 14 bases remaining between them. The CDR3 extends over 15 amino acids. Germline V gives CDR1 SGHRS, CDR2 YFSETQ. For the CDR3, the DNA is TGCGCCAGCAGCCCGGGGGACTACTCTAATTCACCCCTCCACTTT. As protein: CASSPGDYSNSPLHF.

The rearrangement joins TRBV19 to TRBJ1-1; unclear D gene. CDR1 LNHDA and CDR2 SQIVND come from the germline V gene (reference sequence). Trimming stripped 7 bases from V and 2 bases from J, with 17 bases between. This CDR3 contains 15 residues. The CDR3 nucleotides are TGTGCCAGTACCCCACGGAGGGTGGGCAACACTGAAGCTTTCTTT. Its protein is CASTPRRVGNTEAFF.

V is TRBV10-2 and J is TRBJ1-5; D may be TRBD1 (5 bases). CDR3 length: 13 residues. V gave up 6 bases and J gave up 5 bases, with 11 bases separating them. Per germline, CDR1 WSHSY and CDR2 SAAADI. CDR3 nucleotide sequence: TGCGCCAGCAGGGTCGGGGCAGATCAGCCCCAGCATTTT. It is translated as CASRVGADQPQHF.

This chain connects TRBV3-1 (or the pseudogene TRBV3-2) to TRBJ2-5; TRBD2 matches at 10 bases. Germline CDR1 and CDR2: LGHDT and YNNKEL (reference sequence). V shed 3 bases and J 3 bases; nucleotides not matched to a gene: 1. This CDR3 has 14 amino acids. The CDR3 bases are TGTGCCAGCAGCCACGGACTAGCGGAAGAGACCCAGTACTTC. This codes for CASSHGLAEETQYF.

This chain links TRBV6-2 or TRBV6-3 with TRBJ1-3, with 8 bases aligning to TRBD1. Germline lookup yields CDR1 MNHEY and CDR2 SVGEGT. This CDR3 contains 16 residues. J lost 0 bases, V lost 6 bases, and 7 bases had no gene match. CDR3 nucleotides: TGTGCCAGCAGCTCGGACAGGGCCTTCTCTGGAAACACCATATATTTT. Amino acids: CASSSDRAFSGNTIYF.

V and J are TRBV7-9 and TRBJ2-1; no clear D. The CDR3 consists of 11 residues. Between the trimmed V and J ends, which lost 5 bases and 10 bases, there was a span of 9 bases. The germline V gene has CDR1 SEHNR and CDR2 FQNEAQ (reference sequence). In DNA form, the CDR3 reads TGTGCCAGCAGCACCGGTGGGGAGCAGTTCTTC. Its translation: CASSTGGEQFF.

The V call is TRBV5-1, the J call TRBJ2-1, with 7 bases matching TRBD1. Germline CDR1 is SGHRS and CDR2 is YFSETQ. This CDR3 has 17 residues. V was pared by 0 bases and J by 2 bases, with 8 bases of the junction left unmatched. CDR3 residues: CASSLAPGGTAYNEQFF. The CDR3 DNA follows: TGCGCCAGCAGCTTGGCTCCAGGGGGAACAGCCTACAATGAGCAGTTCTTC.

This clone was seen just once. This chain links TRBV25-1 with TRBJ1-1, with 7 bases that match TRBD1. This CDR3 is 15 amino acids long. Germline CDR1 is MGHDK and CDR2 is SYGVNS. The J segment lost 5 bases and the V segment lost 8 bases, leaving 14 bases of the junction unmatched. CDR3 in amino acids: CASSGWGQGETEAFF. The CDR3 region has the DNA TGTGCCAGCTCAGGGTGGGGGCAGGGGGAGACTGAAGCTTTCTTT.

The rearrangement uses TRBV6-5 and TRBJ2-5; D gene uncertain. CDR3 length: 14 residues. Germline lookup yields CDR1 MNHEY and CDR2 SVGAGI. V lost 10 bases, J lost 0 bases, and 15 bases lay in between. The CDR3 DNA follows: TGTGCCACCTCCCAAAGGTGGTACCAAGAGACCCAGTACTTC. Translating it yields CATSQRWYQETQYF.